Sequencing of this T cell receptor beta chain was carried out in a study of blood T cell repertoires in COVID-19 (dated by TCRdb to about 2020). Turning to the overall study: Samples from collaborators originated in the United States, Italy and Spain and spanned both the acute and convalescent phases of COVID-19. Samples were obtained from the ongoing ImmuneRACE study (first 160 participants) and from 1,200 or so subjects provided by 6 global collaborators. Nearly every sample came with metadata listing a de-identified subject ID, COVID-19 status, age in years and sex. Where HLA class I and class II types were available, the types were taken from metadata supplied by the sample provider, not from assay-based typing. The repertoires were released in a freely available public database meant as a resource for research on the immune response to SARS-CoV-2. Subjects who had been exposed to COVID-19, were actively infected with it, or had recovered from it provided the deeply sampled blood TCRbeta repertoires that made up the dataset. The prospective study material was composed of cDNA or gDNA derived from T cells, B-cell-depleted T cells, or PBMCs.

This clone was observed a handful of times. Its antigen specificity is not known. Per-nucleotide qualities are absent, and no much larger clonotype sits a single base away. TCRbeta CDR3 regions were amplified from genomic DNA by means of the immunoSEQ Assay, a bias-controlled multiplex PCR. On the authors' methods: Nucleated cell counts per sample were estimated from amplification of reference gene primers within the assay. Sequence reads were collapsed and filtered to measure the absolute abundance of every unique TCRbeta CDR3 rearrangement. Productive Simpson clonality was computed per sample as the square root of Simpson's diversity index over productive rearrangements. Drawn from immuneACCESS, this table holds only the in-frame rearrangements with V and J called that TCRdb kept. Clones are partly lost; checked studies trace under half to an unresolved V gene and leave the rest unexplained. V, J and clone size reflect that table, while D and trimming were determined from the DNA. For this sample the table gives around 84,000 clones, of which about 73% were detected only once. Of the sample, 4.5% to 6% falls within the top ten clones.

On the study overall, not on this receptor specifically: Clinical and demographic metadata were provided uncurated, with the amount varying by source and participant.

Whole blood was collected in K2EDTA tubes by collaborating institutions according to the institutions' own protocols. For TCRbeta analysis, collaborator samples were shipped as frozen whole blood, as isolated PBMCs, or as DNA extracted from either sample type. Spanning cysteine to phenylalanine, the CDR3 consists of 17 amino acids. Only the CDR3 DNA is retained, 51 bases long and in frame from the first base. Per the germline V gene, SGHRS is the CDR1 and YFSETQ is the CDR2. V is clipped by 0 bases and J by 2 bases, and the sequence between their germline boundaries is 15 bases long. The origin of this receptor is a man aged 45-65 years with active or convalescent COVID-19. Recombination linked TRBV5-1 to TRBJ1-3; tentative D gene TRBD1, with 6 bases matching. Source material: peripheral blood. The DNA is as follows: TGCGCCAGCAGCTTGGGAGACCCTCGGGACACTGGAAACACCATATATTTT. The translation is CASSLGDPRDTGNTIYF.